This T cell receptor (beta chain) was found in a study of tumor-infiltrating lymphocytes in primary liver carcinoma. Overall study results and limits: A significantly higher top-250-clone fraction was found in tumors than in blood (p = 0.039).

CDR1 SQVTM and CDR2 ANQGSEA come from the germline V gene. The CDR3 sequence is 15 residues long. This clonotype turned up a few times. Its antigen is still unknown. This could be a read error, since a much larger clone is one nucleotide away. Co-extracting RNA and DNA was done with roughly 17-34 mg of unsorted bulk tissue as input. All tumor samples contained more than 90% viable tumor cells. With a constant-region primer, TCR beta cDNA was made from approximately 520 ng of total RNA. Three nested multiplex PCR rounds, a slightly modified ARM-PCR, produced the libraries for TCR beta. The first two PCR rounds used TRBV1-TRBV30 primers with a Cbeta primer, 9 to 11 cycles each. TCRdb redid the calling of the multiplex PCR reads with MiXCR, one entry per CDR3 protein. The data show 100,000 to 150,000 distinct CDR3 sequences, 64% seen once.

The sequence was obtained from a woman aged 55-75 years with primary liver carcinoma and hepatitis B virus infection. The sequenced material came from liver tumor tissue from sampling region 3. Subset in this sample: tumor region T3, left-lateral pole. This chain uses TRBV29-1 with TRBJ2-4; D call uncertain. CDR3 sequence reads: CSVEVLQIAKNIRYF. In DNA, the CDR3 is TGCAGCGTTGAAGTTCTACAGATAGCCAAAAACATTCGGTACTTC.